Each of the 21 T cell receptor beta chains below was sequenced from the same sample in a study of T cells in Graves' hyperthyroidism and ophthalmopathy (dated by TCRdb to about 2019). Libraries were built with multiplex PCR. Instrument on record: Illumina HiSeq 2000. The TCR beta CDR3 regions were amplified from the RNA transcripts. For the first round of RT-PCR on the TCR CDR3, the HTBI primer set was used together with the Qiagen OneStep RT-PCR kit. Through fastp at Q25 and MiXCR, TCRdb rebuilt clones from the public reads, retaining in-frame beta chains. When rows share a CDR3 protein, they turn into one entry using the most common DNA and genes. This sample lists 95,000 to 110,000 distinct CDR3 sequences; roughly 44% were detected once. The top ten constitute about 26% of the sample. Sequencing used blood. Receptor source: a middle-aged man with Graves' hyperthyroidism.

The V gene is TRBV9, the J gene TRBJ2-7; TRBD2 matches at 16 bases. J lost 7 bases, V lost 6 bases, and 4 bases had no gene match. The CDR3 runs to 14 residues. The V gene's germline CDR1 is SGDLS and CDR2 YYNGEE. CDR3 residues: CASTPGLAGGEQYF. CDR3 nucleotides: TGTGCCAGCACCCCGGGACTAGCGGGAGGGGAGCAGTACTTC.

At least ten counts were recorded for this clonotype. This chain's CDR3 is CAWSVGLSPLHF. Here the CDR3 DNA reads TGTGCCTGGAGTGTAGGACTTTCACCCCTCCACTTT. This chain links TRBV30 with TRBJ1-6; unclear D gene. Germline V gene data show CDR1 as GTSNPN and CDR2 as SVGIG (reference sequence). This CDR3 contains 12 residues. V was pared by 0 bases and J by 9 bases, with 6 bases between.

This clonotype came up many times. The chain carries TRBV7-9 and TRBJ2-3, with TRBD2 matching over 8 bases. CDR1 is SEHNR and CDR2 is FQNEAQ in the germline V gene (reference sequence). The CDR3 runs 14 residues. V gave up 8 bases and J gave up 3 bases; unmatched junction bases: 7. CDR3 in DNA: TGTGCCAGCCGGCGGGGGGCGGGGACAGATACGCAGTATTTT. It is translated as CASRRGAGTDTQYF.

The V and J genes are TRBV7-9 and TRBJ1-3, with 9 bases identical to TRBD1. Germline loops: CDR1 SEHNR, CDR2 FQNEAQ (reference sequence). The CDR3 is 16 residues long. Trimming cost V 4 bases and J 3 bases; bases outside gene matches: 7. The CDR3 reads CASSSRQGVGGNTIYF. In nucleotides, the CDR3 is TGTGCCAGCAGCTCGCGACAGGGGGTTGGTGGAAACACCATATATTTT.

V gene TRBV20-1 combines with J gene TRBJ2-7; D possibly matches TRBD1 or TRBD2 (6 bases each). Germline CDR1 and CDR2: DFQATT and SNEGSKA (reference sequence). The CDR3 sequence is 14 residues long. CDR3 DNA: TGCAGGGCTCGGAGGGGGATATTCGCCTACGAGCAGTACTTC. Amino acid sequence: CRARRGIFAYEQYF.

There are many counts of this clonotype. Its ends do not fully match the called genes, so a read error is possible. Here the CDR3 reads CASSLGPSSCNEQFF. CDR3 DNA: TGTGCCAGCAGCTTGGGACCGAGCTCCTGCAATGAGCAGTTCTTC. The chain joins TRBV7-3 to TRBJ2-1; the D gene could be TRBD1 or TRBD2 (5 bases each). The CDR3 runs 15 residues. Germline-derived CDR1 and CDR2 are SGHTA and FQGTGA. Variable domain in full (rest from reference TRBV7-3 and TRBJ2-1): GAGVSQTPSNKVTEKGKYVELRCDPISGHTALYWYRQSLGQGPEFLIYFQGTGAADDSGLPNDRFFAVRPEGSVSTLKIQRTERGDSAVYLCASSLGPSSCNEQFFGPGTRLTVL.

The rearrangement links TRBV15 to TRBJ2-5; no definite D call. Trimming pared 3 bases from V and 5 bases from J, leaving 4 bases between. CDR1 and CDR2 (germline): LNHNV, YYDKDF (reference sequence). The CDR3 length is 11 residues. The CDR3 DNA follows: TGTGCCACCAGCAGCGATGAGACCCAGTACTTC. Its translation is CATSSDETQYF.

CDR3 protein: CASSLGRNTGEAFF. CDR3 nucleotides: TGTGCCAGCAGCCTGGGACGGAACACCGGGGAAGCTTTCTTT. V gene TRBV7-2 combines with J gene TRBJ1-1; TRBD1 might be the D (5 bases). Germline V gene sequence: CDR1 SGHTA, CDR2 FQGNSA. The ends were cut back, 5 bases at V and 8 bases at J, with 18 bases in the middle. The CDR3 is 14 amino acids.

This clonotype was counted once. The CDR3 is CASREHESNSNQPQHF. CDR3 DNA: TGTGCCAGCAGGGAGCATGAGTCGAATAGCAATCAGCCCCAGCATTTT. This chain connects TRBV2 to TRBJ1-5; D is ambiguous. Deletions cut 6 bases from V and 0 bases from J, with 15 bases between. CDR3 length equals 16 residues. CDR1 is SNHLY and CDR2 is FYNNEI in the germline V gene.

This clonotype was found once. The genes are TRBV20-1 and TRBJ1-1; tentative D call: TRBD1 (6 bases). CDR1 is DFQATT and CDR2 is SNEGSKA in the germline V gene (reference sequence). This CDR3 is 12 amino acids long. Trimming cost V 4 bases and J 1 base, with 7 bases left between them. As DNA, the CDR3 is TGCAGTGCTACCAGGGGGAACACTGAAGCTTTCTTT. Amino acids: CSATRGNTEAFF.

The J gene is TRBJ1-2, the V gene TRBV10-3; D is possibly TRBD1 (6 bases). The germline CDR1 and CDR2 sequences are ENHRY and SYGVKD. The CDR3 length is 14 residues. Trimming stripped 8 bases from V and 5 bases from J, with 18 bases between. The CDR3 reads CAIDKAGGRYGYTF. Here the CDR3 DNA reads TGTGCCATCGACAAGGCGGGGGGGCGTTATGGCTACACCTTC.

The genes are TRBV27 and TRBJ2-3; 8 positions agree with TRBD1. The CDR3 has 16 residues. Germline V gene lookup returns CDR1 MNHEY and CDR2 SMNVEV (reference sequence). The trim removed 6 bases at V and 4 bases at J, leaving 12 bases unmatched. The CDR3, as DNA: TGTGCCAGCAGCCGCAGGGGGCAGGGGGCGGCAGATACGCAGTATTTT. Translating gives CASSRRGQGAADTQYF.

Turning to this clonotype: One junction end disagrees with the germline gene, perhaps due to a read error. This chain uses TRBV10-2 with TRBJ2-1; the D gene is possibly TRBD2 (6 bases). Germline V lookup: CDR1 WSHSY, CDR2 SAAADI. This CDR3 has 17 residues. CDR3 DNA: TGCGCCAGCAGTGGCAGGACTGTCGCGGGGTCATCCGGTGAGCAGCTCTTC. The encoded protein is CASSGRTVAGSSGEQLF.

Ten or more counts support this clonotype. The CDR3 nucleotides are TGCGCCAGCAGCCAAGAGCGGGGCAGTGCCTACGAGCAGTACTTC. This gives the protein CASSQERGSAYEQYF. The rearrangement uses TRBV4-1 and TRBJ2-7; weak D call: TRBD2 (6 bases). The germline V gene has CDR1 MGHRA and CDR2 YSYEKL. The CDR3 contains 15 residues. Trimming removed 0 bases at V and 2 bases at J, with 11 bases between.

This clonotype has just one count. The V call is TRBV11-2, the J call TRBJ2-6; D is perhaps TRBD1 (6 bases). The CDR3 sequence is 15 residues long. Trimming removed 4 bases at V and 4 bases at J, with 11 bases between. Germline V gives CDR1 SGHAT, CDR2 FQNNGV. The CDR3 DNA reads as TGTGCCAGCAGCTCCACCGGGACAGGGGCCAACGTCCTGACTTTC. Protein sequence: CASSSTGTGANVLTF.

The chain has TRBV7-9 and TRBJ2-7; D might be TRBD1 (6 bases). From germline, CDR1 is SEHNR and CDR2 FQNEAQ (reference sequence). The CDR3 spans 13 residues. V gave up 5 bases and J gave up 3 bases, with 11 bases separating them. The CDR3 DNA sequence: TGTGCCAGCAGCGGAGAGGGGGACTACGAGCAGTACTTC. It is translated as CASSGEGDYEQYF.

This clonotype was seen at least ten times. This chain links TRBV19 with TRBJ2-2; 9 bases align to TRBD2. In germline, CDR1 is LNHDA, CDR2 SQIVND (reference sequence). The CDR3 totals 15 residues. V lost 5 bases, J lost 4 bases, and 5 bases stayed unmatched. The CDR3 is CASSQLAGATGELFF. The CDR3 DNA reads TGTGCCAGTAGTCAACTAGCGGGCGCCACCGGGGAGCTGTTTTTT.

The chain couples TRBV20-1 to TRBJ1-5, with D possibly matching TRBD1 (5 bases). V was shortened by 3 bases and J by 13 bases, with 16 bases between the two germline ends. Germline V gene lookup returns CDR1 DFQATT and CDR2 SNEGSKA (reference sequence). This CDR3 spans 12 amino acids. The CDR3 reads CSASGGRGVQHF. CDR3 DNA sequence: TGCAGTGCTAGCGGCGGGAGGGGTGTTCAGCATTTT.

The chain recombines TRBV25-1 with TRBJ2-7; TRBD1 is a possible D gene (6 bases). The V end lost 4 bases, the J end lost 5 bases, and 18 bases lay between the germline ends. CDR1 is MGHDK, CDR2 SYGVNS, per germline. The CDR3 is 15 amino acids. The CDR3, as DNA: TGTGCCAGCAGTGCTAGGAAGGGGGTCAGGGACGAGCAGTACTTC. This gives the protein CASSARKGVRDEQYF.

This clonotype was seen repeatedly, ten times or more. The chain carries TRBV12-3 or TRBV12-4 and TRBJ2-1; D remains ambiguous. V was trimmed by 8 bases and J by 5 bases, leaving 16 bases between them. This CDR3 has 14 amino acids. CDR3 DNA sequence: TGTGCCAGCCGAACCCGAGGTGGGGACAATGAGCAGTTCTTC. Protein sequence: CASRTRGGDNEQFF.

This clonotype was detected ten times or more. At one end, the junction sequence differs from germline, possibly due to a read error. The rearrangement joins TRBV6-5 to TRBJ2-1; the match to TRBD2 covers 7 bases. The CDR3 loop spans 14 amino acids. The germline V gene has CDR1 MNHEY and CDR2 SVGAGI. The CDR3 DNA sequence: TGTGCCAGCTCAGCGGGGCCCTCCTCCAATGAGCAGTTCTTC. Translated: CASSAGPSSNEQFF.